This T cell receptor (beta chain) was retrieved from a study of graft-versus-host responses after intestinal transplantation. Overall study: Those transplanted obtained multivisceral, liver-intestinal, or isolated intestinal grafts. Anti-thymocyte globulin induction was given to all recipients, followed by tacrolimus and steroids for around three years.

Details on this clone: Its antigen is unknown.

Assay: immunoSEQ multiplex PCR; the TCRdb copy retains only in-frame clones and omits some. The sample lists 75,000 to 95,000 clones, roughly 91% occurring once. CDR1 LGHNA and CDR2 YSLEER come from the germline V gene. The CDR3 runs 19 residues. Unmatched junction bases numbered 6, after V lost 0 bases and J lost 0 bases. Study-wide results and limits: An association linked early post-transplant HvG declines with peak circulating GvH clone levels.

The sequence derives from a human donor who received an intestinal transplant. This specimen consisted of unstimulated CD8+ T cells sorted from spleen or lymph node cells, obtained before intestinal transplant. J is TRBJ2-1 and V is TRBV4-3, with TRBD2 matching over 12 bases. The CDR3 coding sequence is TGCGCCAGCAGCCAAGATCGTCTAGCGGGGGGGAGCTCCTACAATGAGCAGTTCTTC. It specifies CASSQDRLAGGSSYNEQFF.